This T cell receptor beta chain stems from a study of T cell responses to AZD1222 COVID-19 vaccine. Concerning this clone: The antigen remains undetermined.

Study-wide points: Donors were chiefly white British, with a greater number of females, and clonal diversity was perhaps underestimated. Two doses of AZD1222 preceded a rise in Spike-specific TCR breadth and depth. Only after the peak T cell response were repertoires sampled. Across the whole spike, CD4 TCRs peaked at regions 160-218 and 743-854.

Some clones are missing from TCRdb's copy, which holds only in-frame ones; the method was immunoSEQ multiplex PCR. The sample yields about 140,000 clones, under 95% seen once. The sample here was peripheral blood, taken 28 days after the second dose of the MenACWY control vaccine. This TCR was recovered from an adult who received the MenACWY meningococcal vaccine as a control.

This chain's CDR3 is CSVLPPLTFQETQYF. CDR3 DNA sequence: TGCAGCGTACTCCCCCCCCTGACATTCCAAGAGACCCAGTACTTC. The chain has TRBV29-1 and TRBJ2-5; D is unresolved. Germline CDR1 reads SQVTM; CDR2 reads ANQGSEA. The CDR3 is 15 residues long. V was pared by 6 bases and J by 1 base, with 18 bases between.